The rows below give T cell receptor beta chains drawn from one sample of a study of neurological immune-mediated disorders. One entry per CDR3 protein results from TCRdb running MiXCR on the 5' RACE reads. Seen here are around 30,000 distinct CDR3 sequences, about 3.8% observed once, and the top ten hold more than 20%. The material sequenced was CD4+ T cells from blood. The receptor set was obtained from a woman aged 40 to 55 in good health. CDR3s include the opening cysteine and the closing phenylalanine or tryptophan. D genes are given only for firm matches. Size is omitted from some rows. Given values are once, few, many or a class for expanded clones.

cdr3_aa: CASSKQQGLEQFF
cdr3_nt: TGCGCCAGCAGCAAACAACAGGGGCTCGAGCAGTTCTTC
j_call: TRBJ2-1
clone_size: many
v_call: TRBV5-1
d_call: TRBD1

cdr3_aa: CASRPTLGRGTDTQYF
cdr3_nt: TGTGCCAGCAGACCCACTCTAGGGAGGGGCACAGATACGCAGTATTTT
j_call: TRBJ2-3
clone_size: few
v_call: TRBV6-5
d_call: TRBD2

cdr3_aa: CASSPYRDFKDEQYF
cdr3_nt: TGTGCCAGCAGTCCATACCGGGACTTTAAAGACGAGCAGTACTTC
j_call: TRBJ2-7
clone_size: many
v_call: TRBV28
d_call: .

cdr3_aa: CASSPTGGGSYEQYF
cdr3_nt: TGTGCCAGCAGCCCAACAGGGGGAGGATCGTACGAGCAGTACTTC
j_call: TRBJ2-7
clone_size: many
v_call: TRBV7-6
d_call: TRBD1

cdr3_aa: CASSQVGGNTEAFF
cdr3_nt: TGTGCCAGCAGCCAAGTGGGGGGCAACACTGAAGCTTTCTTT
j_call: TRBJ1-1
clone_size: many
v_call: TRBV3-1
d_call: .

cdr3_aa: CSATGGTSGSLNEQFF
cdr3_nt: TGCAGTGCTACTGGAGGGACTAGCGGGAGCCTCAATGAGCAGTTCTTC
j_call: TRBJ2-1
clone_size: many
v_call: TRBV20-1
d_call: TRBD2

cdr3_aa: CASSLEDRLYGYTF
cdr3_nt: TGCGCCAGCAGCTTGGAGGACAGGCTCTATGGCTACACCTTC
j_call: TRBJ1-2
clone_size: many
v_call: TRBV5-1
d_call: TRBD1

cdr3_aa: CAWSLVSTEAFF
cdr3_nt: TGTGCCTGGAGCTTGGTGAGCACTGAAGCTTTCTTT
j_call: TRBJ1-1
clone_size: many
v_call: TRBV30
d_call: .

cdr3_aa: CASSLGDRASGELFF
cdr3_nt: TGCGCCAGCAGCTTGGGCGACAGGGCCTCCGGGGAGCTGTTTTTT
j_call: TRBJ2-2
clone_size: many
v_call: TRBV5-1
d_call: TRBD1

cdr3_aa: CASSHSAEQFF
cdr3_nt: TGTGCCAGCAGTCATAGCGCAGAGCAGTTCTTC
j_call: TRBJ2-1
clone_size: many
v_call: TRBV7-2
d_call: .

cdr3_aa: CASRLDRSSYNEQFF
cdr3_nt: TGTGCCAGTAGGCTGGACCGGTCCTCCTACAATGAGCAGTTCTTC
j_call: TRBJ2-1
clone_size: many
v_call: TRBV19
d_call: .

cdr3_aa: CSPRTGDLYGYTF
cdr3_nt: TGCAGTCCGCGGACAGGTGACCTGTATGGCTACACCTTC
j_call: TRBJ1-2
clone_size: many
v_call: TRBV20-1
d_call: TRBD1

cdr3_aa: CASRLSGGLTDTQYF
cdr3_nt: TGTGCCAGCAGGTTGAGCGGGGGTTTAACAGATACGCAGTATTTT
j_call: TRBJ2-3
clone_size: many
v_call: TRBV5-4
d_call: TRBD2

cdr3_aa: CASSPFSAAEKLFF
cdr3_nt: TGTGCCAGCAGCCCCTTTTCGGCCGCTGAAAAACTGTTTTTT
j_call: TRBJ1-4
clone_size: many
v_call: TRBV14
d_call: .

cdr3_aa: CASSYSQGGNTGELFF
cdr3_nt: TGTGCCAGCAGTTACTCACAGGGAGGGAACACCGGGGAGCTGTTTTTT
j_call: TRBJ2-2
clone_size: many
v_call: TRBV6-6
d_call: .

cdr3_aa: CASSLGDPRAEAFF
cdr3_nt: TGTGCCAGCAGCTTAGGGGACCCGAGGGCTGAAGCTTTCTTT
j_call: TRBJ1-1
clone_size: many
v_call: TRBV5-6
d_call: .

cdr3_aa: CASSPQLGQYNEQFF
cdr3_nt: TGTGCCAGCAGCCCTCAACTAGGCCAGTACAATGAGCAGTTCTTC
j_call: TRBJ2-1
clone_size: many
v_call: TRBV7-2
d_call: .

cdr3_aa: CSARGVAGSYEQYF
cdr3_nt: TGCAGTGCTAGAGGGGTTGCGGGCTCCTACGAGCAGTACTTC
j_call: TRBJ2-7
clone_size: many
v_call: TRBV20-1
d_call: .

cdr3_aa: CSSITGYEQYF
cdr3_nt: TGCAGCTCCATCACGGGTTACGAGCAGTACTTC
j_call: TRBJ2-7
clone_size: many
v_call: TRBV29-1
d_call: .

cdr3_aa: CAISDRGANQPQHF
cdr3_nt: TGTGCCATCAGTGATAGGGGGGCTAATCAGCCCCAGCATTTT
j_call: TRBJ1-5
clone_size: many
v_call: TRBV10-3
d_call: .

cdr3_aa: CAIRSTGGGYNEQFF
cdr3_nt: TGTGCCATCAGGTCGACAGGGGGCGGTTATAATGAGCAGTTCTTC
j_call: TRBJ2-1
clone_size: many
v_call: TRBV10-3
d_call: TRBD1

cdr3_aa: CSAALVAGNTGELFF
cdr3_nt: TGCAGCGCGGCGCTCGTCGCCGGGAACACCGGGGAGCTGTTTTTT
j_call: TRBJ2-2
clone_size: many
v_call: TRBV29-1
d_call: .

cdr3_aa: CASSPAGTNNEQFF
cdr3_nt: TGTGCCAGCAGTCCCGCGGGTACTAACAATGAGCAGTTCTTC
j_call: TRBJ2-1
clone_size: many
v_call: TRBV28
d_call: .

cdr3_aa: CASSHDWVGTWELFF
cdr3_nt: TGTGCCAGCAGCCATGACTGGGTGGGCACCTGGGAGCTGTTTTTT
j_call: TRBJ2-2
clone_size: .
v_call: TRBV7-2
d_call: .

cdr3_aa: CASTGAGYPSYGYTF
cdr3_nt: TGTGCCAGCACTGGAGCGGGGTACCCCTCCTATGGCTACACCTTC
j_call: TRBJ1-2
clone_size: many
v_call: TRBV7-2
d_call: .

cdr3_aa: CASSPPWADTQYF
cdr3_nt: TGTGCCAGCTCACCACCGTGGGCCGATACGCAGTATTTT
j_call: TRBJ2-3
clone_size: .
v_call: TRBV18
d_call: .

cdr3_aa: CASSSGLRNEQYF
cdr3_nt: TGTGCCAGCAGCTCGGGACTGCGGAACGAGCAGTACTTC
j_call: TRBJ2-7
clone_size: many
v_call: TRBV7-2
d_call: .

cdr3_aa: CASSVTWSDQPQHF
cdr3_nt: TGTGCCAGCAGCGTCACATGGTCGGATCAGCCCCAGCATTTT
j_call: TRBJ1-5
clone_size: many
v_call: TRBV12-3/TRBV12-4
d_call: .

cdr3_aa: CASSQVGTSLNEQFF
cdr3_nt: TGTGCCAGCAGCCAAGTCGGGACTAGCCTCAATGAGCAGTTCTTC
j_call: TRBJ2-1
clone_size: many
v_call: TRBV3-1
d_call: TRBD2

cdr3_aa: CASIREPGGAEAFF
cdr3_nt: TGTGCCAGCATCCGGGAGCCTGGTGGCGCTGAAGCTTTCTTT
j_call: TRBJ1-1
clone_size: many
v_call: TRBV5-5
d_call: .

cdr3_aa: CACKLGRGQVNYGYTF
cdr3_nt: TGTGCCTGTAAACTTGGTAGGGGGCAGGTGAACTATGGCTACACCTTC
j_call: TRBJ1-2
clone_size: many
v_call: TRBV30
d_call: TRBD1

cdr3_aa: CASSGGLAGAGELFF
cdr3_nt: TGCGCCAGCAGCGGAGGACTAGCGGGTGCCGGGGAGCTGTTTTTT
j_call: TRBJ2-2
clone_size: many
v_call: TRBV5-1
d_call: TRBD2

cdr3_aa: CASSWDRLQPQHF
cdr3_nt: TGTGCCAGCAGCTGGGACCGCTTACAGCCCCAGCATTTT
j_call: TRBJ1-5
clone_size: many
v_call: TRBV5-5
d_call: .

cdr3_aa: CASSLGQPNYEQYF
cdr3_nt: TGTGCCAGCAGCTTAGGACAGCCTAACTACGAGCAGTACTTC
j_call: TRBJ2-7
clone_size: many
v_call: TRBV7-2
d_call: .

cdr3_aa: CSAREGTSGRVETQYF
cdr3_nt: TGCAGTGCTAGAGAGGGGACTAGCGGGAGGGTTGAGACCCAGTACTTC
j_call: TRBJ2-5
clone_size: many
v_call: TRBV20-1
d_call: TRBD2

cdr3_aa: CASSWDRNTEAFF
cdr3_nt: TGTGCCAGCAGCTGGGACAGGAACACTGAAGCTTTCTTT
j_call: TRBJ1-1
clone_size: many
v_call: TRBV7-2
d_call: TRBD1

cdr3_aa: CASSHRTSGASDEQFF
cdr3_nt: TGTGCCAGCAGTCATCGGACTAGCGGGGCCTCGGATGAGCAGTTCTTC
j_call: TRBJ2-1
clone_size: many
v_call: TRBV14
d_call: TRBD2

cdr3_aa: CSASAGTSGRMGLGETQYF
cdr3_nt: TGCAGTGCTTCAGCCGGGACTAGCGGGAGGATGGGCCTGGGGGAGACCCAGTACTTC
j_call: TRBJ2-5
clone_size: many
v_call: TRBV20-1
d_call: TRBD2

cdr3_aa: CASCISGLANNEQFF
cdr3_nt: TGTGCCAGCTGCATCTCGGGACTAGCGAACAATGAGCAGTTCTTC
j_call: TRBJ2-1
clone_size: many
v_call: TRBV2
d_call: TRBD2

cdr3_aa: CASNLAATGELFF
cdr3_nt: TGTGCCAGCAACCTAGCAGCCACCGGGGAGCTGTTTTTT
j_call: TRBJ2-2
clone_size: many
v_call: TRBV6-1
d_call: .

cdr3_aa: CSVSGDRLANEQYF
cdr3_nt: TGCAGCGTTAGCGGAGATCGACTAGCGAACGAGCAGTACTTC
j_call: TRBJ2-7
clone_size: many
v_call: TRBV29-1
d_call: TRBD2

cdr3_aa: CASSEEGHGNTIYF
cdr3_nt: TGCGCCAGCAGTGAGGAGGGCCACGGAAACACCATATATTTT
j_call: TRBJ1-3
clone_size: many
v_call: TRBV10-1
d_call: .

cdr3_aa: CSARPPPAGPPEAFF
cdr3_nt: TGCAGTGCTAGACCCCCCCCGGCAGGGCCCCCTGAAGCTTTCTTT
j_call: TRBJ1-1
clone_size: many
v_call: TRBV20-1
d_call: .

cdr3_aa: CASSGSNQPLHF
cdr3_nt: TGTGCCAGCAGTGGCAGCAATCAGCCCCTGCATTTT
j_call: TRBJ1-5
clone_size: .
v_call: TRBV6-6
d_call: .

cdr3_aa: CASSPGGSTDTQYF
cdr3_nt: TGCGCCAGCAGCCCTGGGGGGAGCACAGATACGCAGTATTTT
j_call: TRBJ2-3
clone_size: many
v_call: TRBV5-1
d_call: .

cdr3_aa: CASSPLSGQGSADTQYF
cdr3_nt: TGCGCCAGCAGCCCACTCTCGGGACAGGGATCTGCAGATACGCAGTATTTT
j_call: TRBJ2-3
clone_size: many
v_call: TRBV5-1
d_call: TRBD1

cdr3_aa: CASSPRWETQYF
cdr3_nt: TGTGCCAGCAGCCCACGGTGGGAGACCCAGTACTTC
j_call: TRBJ2-5
clone_size: many
v_call: TRBV6-2/TRBV6-3
d_call: .

cdr3_aa: CASSQDRIAIDEQFF
cdr3_nt: TGCGCCAGCAGCCAAGATCGGATAGCAATCGATGAGCAGTTCTTC
j_call: TRBJ2-1
clone_size: .
v_call: TRBV4-1
d_call: .

cdr3_aa: CSASIGTATDTQYF
cdr3_nt: TGCAGTGCAAGCATTGGGACAGCGACAGATACGCAGTATTTT
j_call: TRBJ2-3
clone_size: many
v_call: TRBV20-1
d_call: TRBD1